This T cell receptor (beta chain) stems from a study of CD8+CD57+ T cells in acquired aplastic anemia. The CDR3 is 17 residues long. Germline V gene data show CDR1 as SGHAT and CDR2 as FQNNGV. Trimming at V came to 5 bases and at J to 0 bases, leaving 10 bases not matched to a gene. Genomic DNA provided the template from which TCR beta VDJ and CDR3 profiles were obtained. Using its own MiXCR run on the reads, TCRdb lists one record per CDR3 protein. The sample holds 210,000 or so distinct CDR3 sequences, about half seen once. Patients selected for sequencing had displayed CD8+CD57+ cell expansion by flow cytometry. Ten or more counts support this clonotype.

Sequences were obtained from sorted CD4+, CD8+, or CD8+CD57+ T cells (not recorded which) from PBMCs. J is TRBJ1-3 and V is TRBV11-2; TRBD1 aligns across 7 bases. The sequence derives from a human donor with aplastic anemia. This CDR3 is CASSSRDRSYSGNTIYF. CDR3 sequence (DNA): TGTGCCAGCAGCAGCCGGGACAGATCGTACTCTGGAAACACCATATATTTT.